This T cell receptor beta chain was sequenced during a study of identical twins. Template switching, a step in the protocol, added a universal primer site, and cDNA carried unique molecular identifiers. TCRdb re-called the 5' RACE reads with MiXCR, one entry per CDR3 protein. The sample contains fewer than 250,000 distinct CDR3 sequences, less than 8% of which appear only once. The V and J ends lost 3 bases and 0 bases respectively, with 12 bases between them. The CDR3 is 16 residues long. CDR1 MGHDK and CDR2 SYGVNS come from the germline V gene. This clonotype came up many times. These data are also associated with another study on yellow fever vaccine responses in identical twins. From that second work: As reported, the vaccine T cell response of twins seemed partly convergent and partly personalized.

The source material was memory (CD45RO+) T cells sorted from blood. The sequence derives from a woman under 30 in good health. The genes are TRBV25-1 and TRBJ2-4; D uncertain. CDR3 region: CASSEGNRLAKNIQYF. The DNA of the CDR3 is TGTGCCAGCAGTGAGGGTAATCGGTTAGCCAAAAACATTCAGTACTTC.